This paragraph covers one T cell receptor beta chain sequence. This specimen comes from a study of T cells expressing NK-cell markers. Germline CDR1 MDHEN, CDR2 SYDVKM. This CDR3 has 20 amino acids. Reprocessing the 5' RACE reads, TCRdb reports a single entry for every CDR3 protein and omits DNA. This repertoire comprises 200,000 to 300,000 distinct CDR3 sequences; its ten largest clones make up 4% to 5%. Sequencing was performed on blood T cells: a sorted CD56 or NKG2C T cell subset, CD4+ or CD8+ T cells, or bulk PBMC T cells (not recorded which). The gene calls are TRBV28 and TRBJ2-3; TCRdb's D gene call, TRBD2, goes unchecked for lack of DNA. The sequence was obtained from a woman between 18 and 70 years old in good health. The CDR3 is CASQLRRGDYRARLTDTQYF.